This T cell receptor (beta chain) is drawn from a study of blood T cells in healthy people across ages. Study-wide results and limits: A roughly linear age-dependent decrease characterized TCR beta diversity per million T cells.

The germline CDR1 and CDR2 sequences are DFQATT and SNEGSKA (reference sequence). V was clipped by 3 bases and J by 7 bases, with 10 bases between them. The CDR3 runs 13 residues. A second 7 to 11 cycle PCR used barcoded and J-beta primers. TCRdb ran MiXCR on the 5' RACE reads and lists one entry per CDR3 protein. The sample carries roughly 1.9 million distinct CDR3 sequences, about two fifths recorded once. Remarks on this clonotype: The antigen is undetermined.

The source is a human donor in good health. The gene calls are TRBV20-1 and TRBJ1-6; D perhaps matches TRBD1 (5 bases). Sequencing was carried out using blood. This CDR3 reads CSARLTENSPLHF. CDR3 nucleotides: TGCAGTGCTAGGTTGACAGAGAATTCACCCCTCCACTTT.